This T cell receptor beta chain appears in the sequencing data of a study of blood T cell repertoires in COVID-19. Study summary: In each case, the material was cDNA or gDNA derived from T cells, B-cell-depleted T cells, or PBMCs.

This CDR3 has 15 amino acids. V was clipped by 0 bases and J by 6 bases, with 11 bases between them. Germline loops: CDR1 MNHEY, CDR2 SVGAGI. How the authors handled the data: Reference gene primer amplification yielded estimated nucleated cell counts. The protocol was immunoSEQ multiplex PCR, while the TCRdb copy is restricted to in-frame clones and leaves out a portion. Clonal size and the V and J genes are those of that table, whereas D and trimming came from the DNA. The sample contains about 290,000 clones, approximately 88% of which appear only once. The V gene is TRBV6-5, the J gene TRBJ1-4, with D possibly matching TRBD1 (5 bases). The clonotype originates from a woman between 40 and 50 years old who had recovered from COVID-19. The material sequenced was PBMCs or T cells enriched from blood (not recorded which). This CDR3 reads CASSYSEGQHEKLFF. CDR3 coding DNA: TGTGCCAGCAGTTACTCGGAGGGGCAGCATGAAAAACTGTTTTTT.